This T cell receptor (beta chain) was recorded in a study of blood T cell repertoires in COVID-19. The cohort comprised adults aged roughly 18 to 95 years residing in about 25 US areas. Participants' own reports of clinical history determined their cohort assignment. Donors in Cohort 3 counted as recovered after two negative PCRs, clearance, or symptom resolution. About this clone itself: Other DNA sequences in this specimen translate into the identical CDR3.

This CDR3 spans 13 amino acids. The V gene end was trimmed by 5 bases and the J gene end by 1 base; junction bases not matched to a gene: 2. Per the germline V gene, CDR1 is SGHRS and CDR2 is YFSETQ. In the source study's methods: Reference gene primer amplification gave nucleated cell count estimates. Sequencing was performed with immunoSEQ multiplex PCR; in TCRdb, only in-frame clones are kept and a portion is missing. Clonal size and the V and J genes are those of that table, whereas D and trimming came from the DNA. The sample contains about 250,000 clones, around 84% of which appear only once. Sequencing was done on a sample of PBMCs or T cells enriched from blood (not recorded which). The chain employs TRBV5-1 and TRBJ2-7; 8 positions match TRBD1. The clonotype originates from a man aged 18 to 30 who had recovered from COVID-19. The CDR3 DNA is TGCGCCAGCAGGAGGACAGGGTCCTACGAGCAGTACTTC. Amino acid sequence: CASRRTGSYEQYF.